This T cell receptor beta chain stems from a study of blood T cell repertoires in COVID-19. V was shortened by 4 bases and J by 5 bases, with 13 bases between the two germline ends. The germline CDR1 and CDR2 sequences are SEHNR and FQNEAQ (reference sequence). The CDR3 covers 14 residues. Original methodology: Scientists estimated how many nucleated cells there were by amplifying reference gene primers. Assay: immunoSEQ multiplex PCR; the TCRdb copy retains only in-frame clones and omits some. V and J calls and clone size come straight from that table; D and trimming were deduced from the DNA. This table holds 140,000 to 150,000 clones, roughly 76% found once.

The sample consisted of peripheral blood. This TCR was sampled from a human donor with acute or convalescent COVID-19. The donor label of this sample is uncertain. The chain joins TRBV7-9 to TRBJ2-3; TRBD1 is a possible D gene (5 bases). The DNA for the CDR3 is TGTGCCAGCAGCTCCTGGAATGACAGAGATACGCAGTATTTT. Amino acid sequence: CASSSWNDRDTQYF.